This section outlines one TCR beta chain sequence together with its context. The antigen is not known. The read stops 3 residues short of the end of the CDR3; the missing end is completed from the germline J gene. TCRdb's table, derived via immunoSEQ multiplex PCR, lists solely in-frame clones and lacks some. This sample's table reports 25,000 to 35,000 clones. CDR1 is DFQATT and CDR2 is SNEGSKA in the germline V gene (reference sequence). The J segment lost 5 bases and the V segment lost 5 bases, leaving 2 bases of the junction unmatched. The CDR3 totals 12 residues. This entry is derived from a study of T cells in women clearing cervical HPV infection. On the study more broadly: Controls gave blood once infection was undetectable; cases at lesion identification.

Study-wide results and caveats: Timing of associations relative to infection is unclear; T-cell subsets were not isolated.

The chain combines TRBV20-1 with TRBJ1-4; 7 bases are a match to TRBD1. The specimen sequenced was blood buffy coat. The sequence derives from a woman between 18 and 70 years old with a cervical HPV16 infection that either progressed to CIN3+ or cleared (not recorded which). CDR3 amino acids: CSAPGQNEKLFF. Partial CDR3 DNA: TGCAGTGCTCCGGGACAGAATGAAAAA.